The T cell receptor (beta chain) under discussion was sequenced for a study of cytomegalovirus exposure and HLA in healthy donors (dated by TCRdb to 2017 to 2019). Regarding the complete study: According to a later analysis, the roughly 130 validation repertoires were produced on the same platform as the approximately 600 repertoires of the first cohort. The study was designed to test whether signatures of past pathogen exposure could be identified by cataloging public T cell receptors. Besides the first cohort of 666 subjects, a separate validation cohort made up of around 120 different subjects was used. High-throughput TCR immunosequencing, statistical association of individual TCRs with disease status, and machine learning were combined to predict cytomegalovirus infection status. The paper's findings and limits, for the study overall: Cytomegalovirus status was reported to be diagnosed by the classifier with high specificity and sensitivity in both the original and validation cohorts. In vitro tests confirmed that a few of the cytomegalovirus-associated TCR beta chains recognize cytomegalovirus antigens. A later analysis had no HLA typing for the validation cohort, so co-occurrence there was scored across all 130 or so repertoires. The study gave a list of about 160 TCR beta chains associated with cytomegalovirus. Most TCR sequences were seen in very few donors, while some public TCRs were found in many individuals. The authors suggested that the approach could potentially be generalized to other disease states and immunological phenotypes. Of the cluster scores, about 94% were above 0 in a later analysis, which found that TCRs clustered in the first cohort also tended to co-occur in the roughly 130 validation repertoires.

Via the germline V gene, CDR1 is SGHRS and CDR2 YFSETQ. Relative to germline, V is missing 3 bases and J is missing 14 bases, with 17 bases of the junction outside any gene match. The CDR3 runs 16 amino acids, cysteine and phenylalanine included. The DNA shown is the 48-base CDR3, in frame from base 1. Note on this clone: Its antigen has not been determined. No base-level quality is on record; no much larger clone is a single base apart.

The donors belonged to the validation cohort of over a hundred subjects, which was separate from the 666-subject first cohort. Receptor amplification or capture employed the immunoSEQ multiplex PCR assay. Regarding the original processing steps: To diagnose cytomegalovirus status from the catalog of TCR beta chain sequences, a statistical classification framework was built. TCRdb mirrors the immuneACCESS table, restricted to in-frame sequences. Some clones are absent from its copies; in checked studies, under half trace to an unresolved V gene, and the reason for the others is unknown. The V and J calls and clone size come from that table; D and trimming were worked out from the DNA. Present in this sample are about 360,000 clones, roughly 90% of which were seen just once. The ten largest clones add up to around 0.8% of the sample.

The V and J genes are TRBV5-1 and TRBJ2-1, with TRBD2 identical over 10 junction bases. Sequences were obtained from PBMCs. The TCR was taken from a woman younger than 30 in good health and CMV-seronegative. In nucleotide form, the sequence is TGCGCCAGCAGCTCCGAACTAGCGGGGATATCTCGCGAGGAGTTCTTC. The translation is CASSSELAGISREEFF. This CDR3, with the reference TRBV5-1 and TRBJ2-1 proteins standing in past its ends, gives the full variable domain KAGVTQTPRYLIKTRGQQVTLSCSPISGHRSVSWYQQTPGQGLQFLFEYFSETQRNKGNFPGRFSGRQFSNSRSEMNVSTLELGDSALYLCASSSELAGISREEFFGPGTRLTVL.